A single sample is the source of the 3 T cell receptor beta chains below, sequenced in a study of T cells in tuberculosis. Method: immunoSEQ multiplex PCR; TCRdb's copy keeps in-frame clones and lacks some. The table has under 40,000 clones, roughly 95% seen once. The specimen was PBMCs. The receptors were gathered from a donor aged 10-30 years with latent tuberculosis or without tuberculosis infection.

This clone was picked up a small number of times. V gene TRBV9 combines with J gene TRBJ2-5, with D perhaps TRBD2 (5 bases). V lost 5 bases and J lost 1, with 21 bases in between. CDR3 length: 17 amino acids. The V gene's germline CDR1 is SGDLS and CDR2 YYNGEE. CDR3 loop: CASSQRRGGPLQETQYF. The CDR3 bases are TGTGCCAGCAGTCAGAGGAGAGGCGGGCCGCTCCAAGAGACCCAGTACTTC.

The V call is TRBV28, the J call TRBJ2-7, with a weak D call TRBD2 (6 bases). The CDR3 runs to 14 residues. Germline lookup yields CDR1 MDHEN and CDR2 SYDVKM. The germline V and J ends were trimmed by 4 bases and 3 bases, with 13 bases remaining between them. CDR3 coding DNA: TGTGCCAGCAGTTGGACGGGAGAAAGCTACGAGCAGTACTTC. This translates into CASSWTGESYEQYF.

The chain uses TRBV18 and TRBJ2-5; TRBD1 agrees at 10 bases. V shed 2 bases and J 5 bases; nucleotides not matched to a gene: 5. Germline V CDR1 and CDR2: KGHSH, LQKENI. The CDR3 consists of 15 residues. CDR3: CASSPGTGVLETQYF. The DNA of the CDR3 is TGTGCCAGCTCACCAGGGACAGGGGTTTTGGAGACCCAGTACTTC.